Listed here are 8 T cell receptor beta chains from one sample, sequenced in a study of OX40 agonist ivuxolimab in advanced cancers. The table came from immunoSEQ multiplex PCR; TCRdb's copy has only in-frame clones and leaves some out. The table lists roughly 48,000 clones, 85% to 90% of them singletons, with about 28% in the top ten. This material consisted of CD4+ or CD8+ T cells sorted from blood, taken in a trial of the OX40 agonist ivuxolimab. All receptors derive from an adult with an advanced solid tumor such as melanoma, head and neck, liver or kidney cancer.

This chain links TRBV9 with TRBJ2-4; tentatively, D is TRBD1 or TRBD2 (5 bases each). V was clipped by 4 bases and J by 5 bases, with 13 bases between them. Germline V gene sequence: CDR1 SGDLS, CDR2 YYNGEE. The CDR3 runs to 14 residues. CDR3 in DNA: TGTGCCAGCAGCCCCGGGTGGGGACAAAACATTCAGTACTTC. This gives the protein CASSPGWGQNIQYF. Full variable domain (remainder filled in from reference TRBV9 and TRBJ2-4): DSGVTQTPKHLITATGQRVTLRCSPRSGDLSVYWYQQSLDQGLQFLIQYYNGEERAKGNILERFSAQQFPDLHSELNLSSLELGDSALYFCASSPGWGQNIQYFGAGTRLSVL.

The V and J genes are TRBV11-2 and TRBJ2-7; 7 bases fit TRBD2. The CDR3 totals 15 residues. Germline V gene sequence: CDR1 SGHAT, CDR2 FQNNGV. Trimming at V came to 1 base and at J to 4 bases, leaving 7 bases not matched to a gene. The CDR3 loop is CASSLGVGLGYEQYF. The DNA for the CDR3 is TGTGCCAGCAGCTTAGGAGTCGGACTAGGTTACGAGCAGTACTTC.

The chain carries TRBV19 and TRBJ1-5; D is ambiguous. Germline V gives CDR1 LNHDA, CDR2 SQIVND (reference sequence). The ends were cut back, 7 bases at V and 0 bases at J, with 13 bases in the middle. The CDR3 contains 15 residues. CDR3 protein: CASTPAGYSNQPQHF. DNA of the CDR3: TGTGCCAGTACCCCAGCGGGATATAGCAATCAGCCCCAGCATTTT.

V gene TRBV6-1 combines with J gene TRBJ2-7, with D perhaps matching TRBD1 (6 bases). The CDR3 is 11 amino acids. Deletions cut 7 bases from V and 5 bases from J, with 9 bases between. CDR1 and CDR2 from the germline V gene are MNHNS and SASEGT. The CDR3 nucleotides read TGTGCCAGCACCCAGGGGCACGAGCAGTACTTC. It encodes CASTQGHEQYF.

This chain joins TRBV27 and TRBJ2-3, with D perhaps matching TRBD2 (6 bases). Between the trimmed V and J ends, which lost 4 bases and 4 bases, there was a span of 9 bases. Germline values: CDR1 MNHEY, CDR2 SMNVEV (reference sequence). The CDR3 is 13 residues long. The CDR3 nucleotides are TGTGCCAGCAGTTACGGGGGTTCAGATACGCAGTATTTT. Protein sequence: CASSYGGSDTQYF.

This clone was detected a few times. The chain joins TRBV10-2 to TRBJ1-2, with a possible D match to TRBD1 (6 bases). V was shortened by 6 bases and J by 2 bases, with 19 bases between the two germline ends. The CDR3 is 16 amino acids. Germline lookup yields CDR1 WSHSY and CDR2 SAAADI. The CDR3, as DNA: TGCGCCAGCAGGGGGTCGACAGGTCCCGCAAACTATGGCTACACCTTC. It codes for CASRGSTGPANYGYTF.

The chain links TRBV4-1 to TRBJ1-6; a weak D match, TRBD1 (6 bases). The CDR3 runs 15 residues. V was cut by 2 bases and J by 5 bases, with 10 bases left in between. CDR1 and CDR2 from the germline V gene are MGHRA and YSYEKL. The CDR3 here is CASSQLDSNNSPLHF. CDR3 nucleotides: TGCGCCAGCAGCCAACTGGACAGCAATAATTCACCCCTCCACTTT.

The chain recombines TRBV5-8 with TRBJ1-2; 7 bases agree with TRBD1. V shed 0 bases and J 4 bases; nucleotides not matched to a gene: 3. Germline V gene data show CDR1 as SGHTS and CDR2 as YDEGEE. The CDR3 extends over 14 amino acids. CDR3 in amino acids: CASSLDRGGYGYTF. CDR3 DNA: TGTGCCAGCAGCTTGGACAGGGGAGGCTATGGCTACACCTTC.